These 10 T cell receptor beta chains originate from one sample sequenced in a study of shared clonotypes between healthy human individuals. TCRdb's table, derived via immunoSEQ multiplex PCR, lists solely in-frame clones and lacks some. The sample has about 2.4 million clones, 80% to 95% seen once. The sample taken for sequencing was naive CD4+ T cells from PBMCs. Subset reported: CD45RA+ positively selected. All receptors come from a man younger than 30 in good health. Some clones in this sample may be carry-over from other donors' samples.

A note on this clone: Other DNA variants within this sample encode the same CDR3. The CDR3 spells CASSLPGDGYTF. In DNA form, the CDR3 reads TGTGCCAGCAGTTTGCCAGGGGACGGCTACACCTTC. The V and J genes are TRBV28 and TRBJ1-2; a possible D gene is TRBD1 (6 bases). CDR1 is MDHEN and CDR2 is SYDVKM in the germline V gene. V was trimmed by 3 bases and J by 8 bases, leaving 10 bases between them. The CDR3 is 12 residues long.

This sequence joins TRBV5-6 and TRBJ2-7, with no clear D. CDR3 length: 17 amino acids. Trimming removed 2 bases at V and 0 bases at J, with 18 bases between. Per germline, CDR1 SGHDT and CDR2 YYEEEE. CDR3 amino acids: CASSFYSGSPNSYEQYF. DNA for the CDR3: TGTGCCAGCAGCTTTTATTCGGGTTCCCCGAACTCCTACGAGCAGTACTTC. The variable domain in full, completed from reference TRBV5-6 and TRBJ2-7, reads DAGVTQSPTHLIKTRGQQVTLRCSPKSGHDTVSWYQQALGQGPQFIFQYYEEEERQRGNFPDRFSGHQFPNYSSELNVNALLLGDSALYLCASSFYSGSPNSYEQYFGPGTRLTVT.

CDR3 coding DNA: TGTGCCAGCAGCATTAAGCTCGGGACTAGCGGGAGTCTTGGGGAGCAGTACTTC. It is translated as CASSIKLGTSGSLGEQYF. The chain carries TRBV7-9 and TRBJ2-7, with 14 positions matching TRBD2. With V trimmed by 5 bases and J by 7 bases, 16 bases remained unmatched. The CDR3 is 18 amino acids. Per the germline V gene, CDR1 is SEHNR and CDR2 is FQNEAQ (reference sequence).

The chain combines TRBV7-3 with TRBJ2-7, with unresolved D. Trimming stripped 0 bases from V and 2 bases from J, with 14 bases between. This CDR3 comprises 16 residues. CDR1 SGHTA and CDR2 FQGTGA come from the germline V gene. Here the CDR3 DNA reads TGTGCCAGCAGCTTAACGGGAATAACTGGAACCTACGAGCAGTACTTC. Protein product: CASSLTGITGTYEQYF.

About this clone: The same CDR3 is also encoded by other DNA sequences in this sample. The chain couples TRBV18 to TRBJ2-7; 9 nucleotides agree with TRBD1. Unmatched junction bases numbered 6, after V lost 6 bases and J lost 0 bases. Germline lookup yields CDR1 KGHSH and CDR2 LQKENI. The CDR3 has 15 amino acids. The CDR3, as DNA: TGTGCCAGCTCCCTCGGACAGGGGAGCTCCTACGAGCAGTACTTC. Protein sequence: CASSLGQGSSYEQYF.

This clone was counted a single time. The rearrangement links TRBV28 to TRBJ2-5; D might be TRBD2 (6 bases). Trimming removed 6 bases from V and 2 bases from J, with 19 bases in between. CDR1 and CDR2 (germline): MDHEN, SYDVKM. This CDR3 is built from 16 residues. This chain's CDR3 is CASSRGGKALQETQYF. CDR3 nucleotides: TGTGCCAGCAGCCGAGGCGGGAAAGCGCTTCAAGAGACCCAGTACTTC.

The V gene is TRBV7-9, the J gene TRBJ2-1; 9 nucleotides line up with TRBD1. Trimming removed 5 bases from V and 1 base from J; junction bases left unmatched: 6. The CDR3 sequence is 16 residues long. The germline gives CDR1 SEHNR, CDR2 FQNEAQ (reference sequence). CDR3 nucleotides: TGTGCCAGCAGCGCTACGGACAGGGGATCCTACAATGAGCAGTTCTTC. Its protein product is CASSATDRGSYNEQFF.

The chain links TRBV7-6 to TRBJ2-3; D gene unclear. The CDR3 sequence is 16 residues long. V shed 1 base and J shed 1 base, with 12 bases lying between them. Germline V lookup: CDR1 SGHVS, CDR2 FNYEAQ. The CDR3 DNA is TGTGCCAGCAGCTTAGGTGTAACCTACGGCACAGATACGCAGTATTTT. As protein: CASSLGVTYGTDTQYF. The complete variable domain, with remaining parts taken from reference TRBV7-6 and TRBJ2-3, reads GAGVSQSPRYKVTKRGQDVALRCDPISGHVSLYWYRQALGQGPEFLTYFNYEAQQDKSGLPNDRFSAERPEGSISTLTIQRTEQRDSAMYRCASSLGVTYGTDTQYFGPGTRLTVL.

The table lists this clone with a count of one. The chain is built from TRBV6-1 and TRBJ2-3; D is ambiguous. This CDR3 is built from 11 residues. Looked up from germline, CDR1 is MNHNS and CDR2 is SASEGT. V was shortened by 3 bases and J by 9 bases, with 7 bases between the two germline ends. Here the CDR3 DNA reads TGTGCCAGCAGTGACCCACTCACGCAGTATTTT. This gives the protein CASSDPLTQYF.

In regard to this clone: The same CDR3 arises from other DNA sequences in this sample as well. The V gene is TRBV5-1, the J gene TRBJ1-3; no firm D call. Germline lookup yields CDR1 SGHRS and CDR2 YFSETQ. V lost 0 bases to trimming and J lost 0 bases, with 7 bases between them. The CDR3 spans 15 residues. CDR3 sequence reads: CASSLVGSSGNTIYF. Here the CDR3 DNA reads TGCGCCAGCAGCTTGGTCGGAAGCTCTGGAAACACCATATATTTT.